The 29 T cell receptor beta chains in this list originate from one sample, sequenced in a study of T cell responses to AZD1222 COVID-19 vaccine. The assay was immunoSEQ multiplex PCR, and TCRdb's table has in-frame clones only and misses some. The table records approximately 200,000 clones, just over 85% of them present only once. Material: peripheral blood, obtained on day 0 of AZD1222 vaccination. These receptors were taken from an adult in good health.

As regards this clone: Other DNA variants within this sample encode the same CDR3. The V call is TRBV5-1, the J call TRBJ1-6; possible D gene TRBD1, 5 bases. Trimming shortened V by 0 bases and J by 0 bases, and 7 bases separated the two germline ends. CDR1 and CDR2 from the germline V gene are SGHRS and YFSETQ. The CDR3 is 16 residues long. The CDR3 DNA sequence: TGCGCCAGCAGCTTGGGGGGGAGCTCCTATAATTCACCCCTCCACTTT. It translates to CASSLGGSSYNSPLHF. Together with reference TRBV5-1 and TRBJ1-6, the CDR3 gives the full variable domain: KAGVTQTPRYLIKTRGQQVTLSCSPISGHRSVSWYQQTPGQGLQFLFEYFSETQRNKGNFPGRFSGRQFSNSRSEMNVSTLELGDSALYLCASSLGGSSYNSPLHFGNGTRLTVT.

The rearrangement joins TRBV27 to TRBJ2-2; TRBD1 aligns across 7 bases. In germline, CDR1 is MNHEY, CDR2 SMNVEV (reference sequence). This CDR3 is built from 14 residues. V gave up 6 bases and J gave up 3 bases; unmatched junction bases: 4. DNA of the CDR3: TGTGCCAGCAGGCGACAGGGTTACACCGGGGAGCTGTTTTTT. This translates into CASRRQGYTGELFF.

The genes are TRBV9 and TRBJ2-2; 7 nucleotides line up with TRBD2. CDR1 is SGDLS, CDR2 YYNGEE, per germline. The CDR3 runs to 16 residues. V lost 4 bases and J lost 4; bases outside the gene matches: 10. The DNA of the CDR3 is TGTGCCAGCAGCCCCCGGGGGGACCCCAGCACCGGGGAGCTGTTTTTT. This encodes CASSPRGDPSTGELFF. The full variable domain, completed using reference TRBV9 and TRBJ2-2, is DSGVTQTPKHLITATGQRVTLRCSPRSGDLSVYWYQQSLDQGLQFLIQYYNGEERAKGNILERFSAQQFPDLHSELNLSSLELGDSALYFCASSPRGDPSTGELFFGEGSRLTVL.

The CDR3 loop is CASSQGGDGSTEAFF. CDR3 sequence (DNA): TGTGCCAGCAGCCAAGGAGGCGACGGGAGCACTGAAGCTTTCTTT. The chain employs TRBV4-2 and TRBJ1-1; D gene ambiguous. The germline V gene has CDR1 LGHNA and CDR2 YNFKEQ. V dropped 1 base and J dropped 4 bases, with 13 bases sitting between them. The CDR3 runs 15 residues.

J is TRBJ1-5 and V is TRBV19; D not certain. From germline, CDR1 is LNHDA and CDR2 SQIVND (reference sequence). The CDR3 extends over 11 amino acids. Trimming removed 5 bases from V and 11 bases from J, with 10 bases in between. This chain's CDR3 is CASSLGQSQHF. As DNA, the CDR3 is TGTGCCAGTAGTCTGGGCCAGTCCCAGCATTTT.

This clone has only a few counts. The chain joins TRBV6-6 to TRBJ2-5, with D possibly called TRBD1 or TRBD2 (5 bases each). Trimming shortened V by 6 bases and J by 0 bases, and 23 bases separated the two germline ends. CDR1 and CDR2 from the germline V gene are MNHNY and SVGAGI (reference sequence). The CDR3 extends over 18 amino acids. The CDR3 DNA reads as TGTGCCAGCAGCCGAAGGGACCGAGAGTACGGGTACCAAGAGACCCAGTACTTC. As protein: CASSRRDREYGYQETQYF.

The V call is TRBV21-1, the J call TRBJ2-7; the table assigns TRBD2, which was not confirmed against the DNA. TRBV21-1 corresponds to a pseudogene. CDR3 length: 20 amino acids. DNA for the CDR3: TGTGCCAGCAGCAAAGTCCGACTAGCGGGGATACCAACGGGCTCCTACGAGCAGTACTTC. It codes for CASSKVRLAGIPTGSYEQYF.

This rearrangement joins TRBV7-6 to TRBJ1-6; a weak D match, TRBD1 (6 bases). Trimming removed 1 base at V and 6 bases at J, with 13 bases between. Germline V gives CDR1 SGHVS, CDR2 FNYEAQ. CDR3 length: 16 residues. CDR3 region: CASSLGPTGGNSPLHF. CDR3 in DNA: TGTGCCAGCAGCTTAGGGCCGACAGGAGGTAATTCACCCCTCCACTTT.

The CDR3 nucleotides are TGTGCCAGCAGCCCTGGGACGTTAAACCGCGAGCAGTACTTC. Translation: CASSPGTLNREQYF. The V and J genes are TRBV6-6 and TRBJ2-7; D possibly matches TRBD1 or TRBD2 (5 bases each). V was clipped by 6 bases and J by 6 bases, with 18 bases between them. The germline V gene encodes CDR1 MNHNY and CDR2 SVGAGI (reference sequence). This CDR3 has 14 residues.

The CDR3 region has the DNA TGTGCCAGTAGTCTGGACAGGGCCTCCTACTATGGCTACACCTTC. Translation gives CASSLDRASYYGYTF. V and J are TRBV19 and TRBJ1-2; 8 nucleotides match TRBD1. The CDR3 loop spans 15 amino acids. Germline V gene lookup returns CDR1 LNHDA and CDR2 SQIVND (reference sequence). The junction had 8 bases not matched to a gene; V was cut back by 5 bases and J by 3 bases.

In its sample, this clone was seen a few times. V gene TRBV5-6 combines with J gene TRBJ1-1; D not certain. CDR3 size: 14 residues. V was shortened by 0 bases and J by 0 bases, with 6 bases between the two germline ends. CDR1 SGHDT and CDR2 YYEEEE come from the germline V gene. The chain's CDR3 is CASSLGHLNTEAFF. CDR3 DNA: TGTGCCAGCAGCTTGGGACACTTGAACACTGAAGCTTTCTTT.

The chain combines TRBV19 with TRBJ2-5; 7 positions agree with TRBD1. The CDR3 totals 14 residues. CDR1 LNHDA and CDR2 SQIVND come from the germline V gene (reference sequence). The V segment lost 6 bases and the J segment 7 bases; nucleotides outside the gene matches: 11. The CDR3 nucleotides read TGTGCCAGTAGCAACAGGGGTACGACGGGGACCCAGTACTTC. It yields the protein CASSNRGTTGTQYF.

The chain couples TRBV19 to TRBJ1-5; D unclear. The CDR3 is 14 amino acids. The V and J ends lost 4 bases and 0 bases respectively, with 7 bases between them. Germline loops: CDR1 LNHDA, CDR2 SQIVND (reference sequence). The CDR3 bases are TGTGCCAGTAGTACAAGTGGTAGCAATCAGCCCCAGCATTTT. This sequence encodes CASSTSGSNQPQHF.

The rearrangement links TRBV12-5 to TRBJ2-1, with TRBD2 matching 10 bases. The germline V gene encodes CDR1 LGHNT and CDR2 FRNRAP. This CDR3 has 16 amino acids. V was pared by 8 bases and J by 2 bases, with 9 bases of the junction left unmatched. CDR3: CASKRSGGVPYNEQFF. CDR3 bases: TGTGCTAGTAAGAGAAGCGGGGGGGTGCCCTACAATGAGCAGTTCTTC.

The chain combines TRBV27 with TRBJ2-2; D is uncertain. Germline V gene data show CDR1 as MNHEY and CDR2 as SMNVEV (reference sequence). This CDR3 has 14 amino acids. The V and J ends lost 5 bases and 6 bases respectively, with 13 bases between them. CDR3 protein: CASSLRTIPGELFF. The CDR3 coding sequence is TGTGCCAGCAGTCTACGGACCATTCCCGGGGAGCTGTTTTTT.

The J gene is TRBJ1-2, the V gene TRBV4-2; D not certain. The CDR3 is made up of 17 amino acids. Looked up from germline, CDR1 is LGHNA and CDR2 is YNFKEQ. V lost 2 bases and J 5 bases, leaving 21 bases between the germline ends. As DNA, the CDR3 is TGTGCCAGCAGCCAACCTGGAGGTAACTCACGAGGATATGGCTACACCTTC. This encodes CASSQPGGNSRGYGYTF.

This sequence joins TRBV4-3 and TRBJ2-1; 10 nucleotides line up with TRBD2. The CDR3 is made up of 15 amino acids. The J segment lost 8 bases and the V segment lost 7 bases, leaving 11 bases of the junction unmatched. Germline loops: CDR1 LGHNA, CDR2 YSLEER. The CDR3 DNA is TGCGCCAGCACTTCCGAGCGGGGGGGCCGGGATGAGCAGTTCTTC. It encodes CASTSERGGRDEQFF.

The chain links TRBV11-1 to TRBJ2-1, with TRBD1 as a possible D gene (6 bases). CDR3 length equals 14 residues. V lost 5 bases, J lost 9 bases, and 17 bases lay in between. The V gene's germline CDR1 is SGHAT and CDR2 FQDESV (reference sequence). The CDR3 spells CASSPSGLGGEQFF. The CDR3 DNA is TGTGCCAGCAGCCCCTCGGGTTTAGGGGGTGAGCAGTTCTTC. The full variable domain, completed using reference TRBV11-1 and TRBJ2-1, is EAEVAQSPRYKITEKSQAVAFWCDPISGHATLYWYRQILGQGPELLVQFQDESVVDDSQLPKDRFSAERLKGVDSTLKIQPAELGDSAMYLCASSPSGLGGEQFFGPGTRLTVL.

V is TRBV24-1 and J is TRBJ1-2; 7 nucleotides match TRBD1. CDR1 is KGHDR, CDR2 SFDVKD, per germline. The V segment lost 3 bases and the J segment 4 bases; nucleotides outside the gene matches: 4. This CDR3 is built from 14 residues. The CDR3 loop reads CATSDLGQSYGYTF. CDR3 nucleotide sequence: TGTGCCACCAGTGATCTGGGACAGAGCTATGGCTACACCTTC.

The chain carries TRBV11-2 and TRBJ1-1; the D is unclear. Trimming left V 7 bases short and J 4 bases short, with 13 bases between. The CDR3 contains 13 residues. Germline loops: CDR1 SGHAT, CDR2 FQNNGV. The CDR3 region has the DNA TGTGCCAGCACCAAGGGCGCGGCCACTGAAGCTTTCTTT. This translates into CASTKGAATEAFF.

This chain uses TRBV19 with TRBJ1-5, with 8 bases fitting TRBD1. The CDR3 sequence is 17 residues long. Germline V CDR1 and CDR2: LNHDA, SQIVND (reference sequence). After removal of 4 bases from V and 7 bases from J, the junction contained 15 bases not matched to a gene. The CDR3 bases are TGTGCCAGTAGTACCACCAGACAGGGGTCCGGAGGGCAGCCCCAGCATTTT. Translating gives CASSTTRQGSGGQPQHF. The full variable domain, completed using reference TRBV19 and TRBJ1-5, is DGGITQSPKYLFRKEGQNVTLSCEQNLNHDAMYWYRQDPGQGLRLIYYSQIVNDFQKGDIAEGYSVSREKKESFPLTVTSAQKNPTAFYLCASSTTRQGSGGQPQHFGDGTRLSIL.

This chain uses TRBV6-5 with TRBJ1-5; D remains unclear. The germline V gene has CDR1 MNHEY and CDR2 SVGAGI. V was shortened by 2 bases and J by 11 bases, with 16 bases between the two germline ends. The CDR3 has 14 residues. CDR3 residues: CASSYLRTSAAQHF. CDR3 in DNA: TGTGCCAGCAGTTACCTCAGAACGTCCGCAGCCCAGCATTTT.

The CDR3 loop is CASSLREGRYNSPLHF. CDR3 nucleotides: TGTGCCAGCAGTCTCAGGGAAGGAAGGTATAATTCACCCCTCCACTTT. The chain recombines TRBV7-2 with TRBJ1-6; possible D gene TRBD1, 5 bases. Germline CDR1 reads SGHTA; CDR2 reads FQGNSA. V lost 6 bases and J lost 4, with 16 bases in between. CDR3 length: 16 residues.

The rearrangement links TRBV20-1 to TRBJ1-2; TRBD1 matches at 7 bases. Unmatched junction bases numbered 11, after V lost 6 bases and J lost 7 bases. The germline V gene has CDR1 DFQATT and CDR2 SNEGSKA (reference sequence). CDR3 length equals 13 residues. CDR3 in amino acids: CSASPTGFGGYTF. CDR3 DNA: TGCAGTGCGAGTCCGACAGGGTTTGGTGGCTACACCTTC.

The V and J genes are TRBV7-3 and TRBJ1-3; TRBD1 is a possible D gene (6 bases). Germline lookup yields CDR1 SGHTA and CDR2 FQGTGA. The CDR3 loop spans 15 amino acids. Trimming cost V 5 bases and J 4 bases, with 15 bases left between them. CDR3 amino acids: CASSKSGAVGNTIYF. The CDR3, as DNA: TGTGCCAGCAGCAAATCAGGGGCAGTCGGAAACACCATATATTTT.

The chain combines TRBV9 with TRBJ1-5; the D is unclear. Trimming left V 2 bases short and J 7 bases short, with 13 bases between. Germline V gene sequence: CDR1 SGDLS, CDR2 YYNGEE. The CDR3 covers 14 residues. CDR3: CASSVGSGVQPQHF. In DNA form, the CDR3 reads TGTGCCAGCAGCGTGGGCTCTGGGGTGCAGCCCCAGCATTTT.

The chain couples TRBV12-3 or TRBV12-4 to TRBJ2-7; D gene unclear. The germline V and J ends were trimmed by 6 bases and 6 bases, with 12 bases remaining between them. CDR3 length equals 12 residues. Here the CDR3 DNA reads TGTGCCAGCAGCGCGGTCCCCCCCGAGCAGTACTTC. Its translation: CASSAVPPEQYF.

This chain connects TRBV2 to TRBJ2-7; TRBD1 or TRBD2 may be the D gene (5 bases each). V was cut by 6 bases and J by 0 bases, with 12 bases left in between. The germline CDR1 and CDR2 sequences are SNHLY and FYNNEI. The CDR3 has 14 amino acids. The CDR3 coding sequence is TGTGCCAGCAGCCCTCCAGGGAGCTCCTACGAGCAGTACTTC. Encoded protein: CASSPPGSSYEQYF.

The gene calls are TRBV2 and TRBJ1-2; D not resolved. V gave up 2 bases and J gave up 4 bases, with 8 bases separating them. Germline V lookup: CDR1 SNHLY, CDR2 FYNNEI. This CDR3 contains 13 residues. The CDR3 DNA reads as TGTGCCAGCAGTGAAACGGGTCTCTATGGCTACACCTTC. This encodes CASSETGLYGYTF.